This T cell receptor beta chain is drawn from a study of blood T cells in healthy people across ages. Per sample, at least 5.5 micrograms of total RNA were extracted. Sample-barcoded 5' priming and a J-beta primer mix drove a second PCR of 7 to 11 cycles. TCRdb re-called the 5' RACE reads with MiXCR, one entry per CDR3 protein. The sample has about 1.6 million distinct CDR3 sequences, about 31% seen once. Findings and caveats of the study: TCR beta diversity correlated strongly with naive T cell percentage. Per million T cells, TCR beta diversity dropped about linearly as age rose.

CDR1 is DFQATT, CDR2 SNEGSKA, per germline (reference sequence). The V end lost 1 base, the J end lost 10 bases, and 23 bases lay between the germline ends. The CDR3 consists of 17 residues. A few counts support this clonotype. Its target is unknown. The origin of this receptor is a woman aged 25 to 39 in good health. The sequenced sample was blood. V and J are TRBV20-1 and TRBJ1-6, with D possibly being TRBD1 (5 bases). Here the CDR3 reads CSARGRLTKGTESPLHF. Written as DNA, the CDR3 is TGCAGTGCTAGAGGTCGGTTAACGAAGGGGACGGAGTCACCCCTCCACTTT.